The subject of this entry is one T cell receptor (beta chain). There are a few counts of this clonotype. Its antigen is not yet known. Qualities for individual bases were not recorded, and no much larger clone is one base off. There are 13 amino acids in the CDR3, from cysteine to phenylalanine inclusive. The CDR3 DNA has 39 bases and is translated from base 1. A distance of 7 bases separates the germline ends of V and J, which lose 8 bases and 2 bases respectively. The data stem from a study of blood T cells in healthy people across ages (dated by TCRdb to the mid-2010s). Regarding the complete study: Template switching captured roughly one uniquely barcoded TCR beta cDNA molecule per two T cells in model experiments. Donors of different ages were randomly distributed across sequencing lanes to avoid experimental bias. The study measured age-related changes in TCR beta repertoire diversity using deep sequencing normalized with unique cDNA molecular identifiers. Four age groups were formed from the donors: young (average approximately 15 years), middle-aged (more than 35), aged (under 70) and long-lived (around 80). For two donors (one aged 18 to 29 and one aged 80 or older), the study analyzed two additional independent replicas of 1 million unique cDNA reads from the same blood draw. Study-level results and caveats: There was a strong correlation between observed TCR beta diversity and the percentage of naive T cells measured by flow cytometry. The CMV infection status of donors was not known, potentially confounding age-related changes in expanded clonotypes. Compared with the aged group, the long-lived group had more naive CD4+ T cells, fewer expanded clones and increased TCR diversity, a pattern suggesting age selection. Because profiling used bulk unsorted PBMCs, naive and antigen-experienced compartments could not be compared conclusively. As age increased, observed TCR beta diversity per million T cells dropped in a roughly linear way, and a significant reduction was already evident by age roughly 40. Estimates of total diversity based on one million sequenced T cells were considered lower bounds and underestimates.

The library was built by means of 5' RACE. Reads for this sample came from an Illumina HiSeq 2500. The second PCR ran for roughly 7 to 12 cycles and used a J-beta primer mix along with a sample-barcoded 5' primer. Each TCR beta cDNA molecule received a unique molecular identifier from a template-switch 5' adaptor carrying 12 random nucleotides. Each sample yielded at least 2.5 million CDR3-containing paired-end reads. All of the RNA was converted into first-strand cDNA using the Mint cDNA synthesis kit, with a TRBC-specific oligonucleotide serving as the primer. After uracil-DNA glycosylase treatment, a first 18-cycle PCR used universal primers M1SS and BC2_uni_R on all cDNA. From the authors' description of their analysis: For normalization, 1 million high-quality reads were randomly selected from each sample, with every read carrying a distinct molecular identifier. Instead of being binned into consensus sequences, reads that shared molecular identifiers were thrown out. CDR3 identification, clonotype clustering and error correction used MiTCR with a Q25 quality threshold and the strictest error-elimination algorithm. A nonparametric unseen species model with Euler transformation was used to estimate lower-bound total TCR beta diversity. Using fastp at Q25 and MiXCR, TCRdb reprocessed the public reads and kept productive beta chains. Duplicate CDR3 protein sequences are folded into a single record with the most common DNA and genes. The V and J calls follow TCRdb's processing rather than the paper's. The sample table lists about 810,000 distinct CDR3 sequences, under 40% of them with a count of one. The top ten constitute 13% of the sample.

The donors were roughly 39 Caucasian individuals from Russia, aged 6 to 90 years, who were systemically healthy. Each donor gave ten milliliters of peripheral blood, collected into EDTA-treated Vacutainer tubes. Ficoll-Paque density-gradient centrifugation was used to isolate PBMCs, with at least 6 million obtained per sample. Total RNA, at least 6 micrograms per sample, was extracted from PBMCs with Trizol reagent. Naive CD45RAhigh/CD27high T cell percentages were measured by flow cytometry on a PBMC aliquot from every donor. The sequence was collected from a young man in good health. Sequencing used blood. This receptor chain uses TRBV12-3 or TRBV12-4 and TRBJ2-6; the D gene is not confidently resolved. The CDR3 is CASGTPGANVLTF. The nucleotides read TGTGCCAGCGGTACACCTGGGGCCAACGTCCTGACTTTC.